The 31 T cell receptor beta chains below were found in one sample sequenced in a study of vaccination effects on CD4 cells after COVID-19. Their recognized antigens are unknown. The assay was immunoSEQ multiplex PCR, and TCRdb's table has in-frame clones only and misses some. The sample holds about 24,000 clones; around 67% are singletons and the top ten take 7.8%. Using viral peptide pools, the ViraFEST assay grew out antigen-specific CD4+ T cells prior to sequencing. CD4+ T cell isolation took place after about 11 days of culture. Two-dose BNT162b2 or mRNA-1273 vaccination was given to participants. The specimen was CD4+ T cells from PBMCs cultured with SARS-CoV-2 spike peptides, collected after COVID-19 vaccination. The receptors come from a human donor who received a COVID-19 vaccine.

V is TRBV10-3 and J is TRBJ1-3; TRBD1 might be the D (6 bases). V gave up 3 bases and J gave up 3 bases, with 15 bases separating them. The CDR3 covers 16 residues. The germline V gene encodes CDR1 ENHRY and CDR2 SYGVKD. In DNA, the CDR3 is TGTGCCATCAGTGATCGGGCGGCAGGGGTTGGAAACACCATATATTTT. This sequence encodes CAISDRAAGVGNTIYF.

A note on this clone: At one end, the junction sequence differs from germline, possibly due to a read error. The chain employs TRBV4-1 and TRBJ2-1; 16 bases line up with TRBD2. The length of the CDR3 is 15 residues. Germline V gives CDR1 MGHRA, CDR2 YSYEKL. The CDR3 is CASSQEYGTSGGGLF. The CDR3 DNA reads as TGCGCCAGCAGCCAAGAGTACGGGACTAGCGGGGGGGGGCTCTTC.

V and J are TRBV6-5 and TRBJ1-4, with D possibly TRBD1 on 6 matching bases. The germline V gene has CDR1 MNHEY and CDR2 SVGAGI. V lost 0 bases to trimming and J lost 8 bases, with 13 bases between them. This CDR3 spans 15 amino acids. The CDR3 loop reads CASSYSGGAGEKLFF. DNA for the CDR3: TGTGCCAGCAGTTACTCGGGGGGGGCAGGGGAAAAACTGTTTTTT.

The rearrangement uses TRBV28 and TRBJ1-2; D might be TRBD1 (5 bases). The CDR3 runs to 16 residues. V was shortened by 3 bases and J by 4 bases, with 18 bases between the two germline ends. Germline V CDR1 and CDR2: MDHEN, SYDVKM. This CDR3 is CASSLGSGDVGYGYTF. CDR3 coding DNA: TGTGCCAGCAGTTTGGGATCGGGGGATGTGGGCTATGGCTACACCTTC.

The CDR3 is CAAGMGPGANVLTF. CDR3 in DNA: TGTGCCGCAGGGATGGGACCTGGGGCCAACGTCCTGACTTTC. The V and J genes are TRBV24-1 and TRBJ2-6; D may correspond to TRBD1 or TRBD2 (5 bases each). Trimming took off 12 bases at V and 2 bases at J, with 13 bases between the two ends. This CDR3 region has 14 residues. CDR1 and CDR2 (germline): KGHDR, SFDVKD.

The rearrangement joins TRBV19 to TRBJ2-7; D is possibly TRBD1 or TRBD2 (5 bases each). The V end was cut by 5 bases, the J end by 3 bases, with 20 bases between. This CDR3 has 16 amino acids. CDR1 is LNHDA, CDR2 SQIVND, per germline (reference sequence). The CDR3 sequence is CASSPNGRDGFYEQYF. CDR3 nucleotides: TGTGCCAGTAGTCCAAACGGCCGGGACGGGTTCTACGAGCAGTACTTC.

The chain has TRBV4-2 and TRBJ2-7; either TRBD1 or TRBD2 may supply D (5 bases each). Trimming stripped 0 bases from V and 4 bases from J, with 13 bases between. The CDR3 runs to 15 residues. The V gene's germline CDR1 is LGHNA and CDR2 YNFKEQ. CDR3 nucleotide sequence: TGTGCCAGCAGCCAAGAACGCCGGGACGGATACGAGCAGTACTTC. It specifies CASSQERRDGYEQYF.

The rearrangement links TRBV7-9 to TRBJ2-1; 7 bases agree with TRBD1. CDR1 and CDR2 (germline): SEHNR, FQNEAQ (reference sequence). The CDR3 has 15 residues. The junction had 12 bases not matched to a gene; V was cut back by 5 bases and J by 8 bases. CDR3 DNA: TGTGCCAGCAGCCGTCGGGACAGCTTAGGCCATGAGCAGTTCTTC. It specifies CASSRRDSLGHEQFF.

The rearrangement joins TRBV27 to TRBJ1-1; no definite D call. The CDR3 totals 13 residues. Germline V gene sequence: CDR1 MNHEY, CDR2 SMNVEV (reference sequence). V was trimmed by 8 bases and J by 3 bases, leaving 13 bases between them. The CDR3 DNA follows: TGTGCCAGCTCTACATGGGTTGACACTGAAGCTTTCTTT. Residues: CASSTWVDTEAFF.

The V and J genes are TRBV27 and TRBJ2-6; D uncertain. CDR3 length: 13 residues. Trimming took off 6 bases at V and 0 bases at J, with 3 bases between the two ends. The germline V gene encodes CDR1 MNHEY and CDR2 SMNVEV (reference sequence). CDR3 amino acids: CASRFSGANVLTF. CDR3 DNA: TGTGCCAGCAGGTTCTCTGGGGCCAACGTCCTGACTTTC.

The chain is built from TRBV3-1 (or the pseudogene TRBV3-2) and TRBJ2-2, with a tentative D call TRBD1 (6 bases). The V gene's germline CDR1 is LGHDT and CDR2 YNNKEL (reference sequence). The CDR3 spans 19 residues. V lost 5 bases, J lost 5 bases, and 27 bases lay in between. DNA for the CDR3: TGTGCCAGCAGCGCTCCAAGATTCTGGAAGACAGGAGCAACCGGGGAGCTGTTTTTT. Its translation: CASSAPRFWKTGATGELFF.

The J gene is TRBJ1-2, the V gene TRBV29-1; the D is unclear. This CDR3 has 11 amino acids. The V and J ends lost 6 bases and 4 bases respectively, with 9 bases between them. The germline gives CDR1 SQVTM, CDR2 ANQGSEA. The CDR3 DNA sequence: TGCAGCGTGGAGTGGACCTATGGCTACACCTTC. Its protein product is CSVEWTYGYTF.

The CDR3 nucleotides read TGCAGCGTCCGGGGGGGCTTCGTCCCAGATACGCAGTATTTT. Translation: CSVRGGFVPDTQYF. The V gene is TRBV29-1, the J gene TRBJ2-3; the match to TRBD2 covers 8 bases. Trimming removed 6 bases from V and 4 bases from J; junction bases left unmatched: 9. Germline V gene lookup returns CDR1 SQVTM and CDR2 ANQGSEA. The CDR3 is 14 amino acids.

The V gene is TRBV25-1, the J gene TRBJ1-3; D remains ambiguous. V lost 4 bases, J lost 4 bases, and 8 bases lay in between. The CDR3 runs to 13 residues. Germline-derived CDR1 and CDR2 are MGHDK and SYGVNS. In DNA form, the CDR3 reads TGTGCCAGCAGTGGAGGCCTGGGAAACACCATATATTTT. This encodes CASSGGLGNTIYF.

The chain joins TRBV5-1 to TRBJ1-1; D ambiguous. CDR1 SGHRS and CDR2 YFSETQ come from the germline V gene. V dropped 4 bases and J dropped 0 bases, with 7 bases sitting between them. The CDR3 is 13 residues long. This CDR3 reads CASSVTLNTEAFF. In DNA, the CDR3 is TGCGCCAGCAGCGTGACACTGAACACTGAAGCTTTCTTT.

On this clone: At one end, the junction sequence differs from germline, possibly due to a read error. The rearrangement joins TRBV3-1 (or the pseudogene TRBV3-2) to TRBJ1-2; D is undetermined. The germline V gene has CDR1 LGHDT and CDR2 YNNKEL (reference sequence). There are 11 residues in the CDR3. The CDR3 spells CASSQEWILSF. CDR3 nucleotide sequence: TGTGCCAGCAGCCAAGAATGGATCTTATCCTTC.

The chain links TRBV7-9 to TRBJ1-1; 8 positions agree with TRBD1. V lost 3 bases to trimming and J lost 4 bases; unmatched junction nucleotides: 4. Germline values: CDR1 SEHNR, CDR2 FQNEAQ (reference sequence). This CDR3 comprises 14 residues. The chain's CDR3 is CASSLRQGITEAFF. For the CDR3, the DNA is TGTGCCAGCAGCTTGAGACAGGGGATCACTGAAGCTTTCTTT.

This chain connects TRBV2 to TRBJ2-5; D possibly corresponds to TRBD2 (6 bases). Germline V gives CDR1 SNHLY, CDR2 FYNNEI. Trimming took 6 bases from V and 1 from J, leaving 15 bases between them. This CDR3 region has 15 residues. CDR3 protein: CASRDNGLTQETQYF. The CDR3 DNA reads TGTGCCAGCAGGGACAACGGACTAACCCAAGAGACCCAGTACTTC. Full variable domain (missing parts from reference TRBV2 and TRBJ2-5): EPEVTQTPSHQVTQMGQEVILRCVPISNHLYFYWYRQILGQKVEFLVSFYNNEISEKSEIFDDQFSVERPDGSNFTLKIRSTKLEDSAMYFCASRDNGLTQETQYFGPGTRLLVL.

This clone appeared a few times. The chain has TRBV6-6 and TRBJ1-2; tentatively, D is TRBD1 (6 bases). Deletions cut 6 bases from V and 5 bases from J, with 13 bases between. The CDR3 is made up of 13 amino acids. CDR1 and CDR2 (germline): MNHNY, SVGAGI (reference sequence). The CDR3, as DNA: TGTGCCAGCAGGTCGGACAGCCTTTATGGCTACACCTTC. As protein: CASRSDSLYGYTF.

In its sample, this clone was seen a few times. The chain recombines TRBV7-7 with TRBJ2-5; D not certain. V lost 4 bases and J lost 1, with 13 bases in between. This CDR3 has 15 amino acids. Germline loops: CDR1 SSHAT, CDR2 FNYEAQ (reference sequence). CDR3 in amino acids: CASSSGRVFQETQYF. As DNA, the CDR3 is TGTGCCAGCAGCTCTGGTCGAGTGTTCCAAGAGACCCAGTACTTC.

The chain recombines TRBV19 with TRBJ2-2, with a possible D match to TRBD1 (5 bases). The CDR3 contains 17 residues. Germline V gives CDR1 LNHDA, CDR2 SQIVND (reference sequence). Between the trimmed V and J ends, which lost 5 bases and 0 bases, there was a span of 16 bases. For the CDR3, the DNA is TGTGCCAGTAGTCTGGACATAAACTCTACGAACACCGGGGAGCTGTTTTTT. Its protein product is CASSLDINSTNTGELFF. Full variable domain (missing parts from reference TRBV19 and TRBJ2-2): DGGITQSPKYLFRKEGQNVTLSCEQNLNHDAMYWYRQDPGQGLRLIYYSQIVNDFQKGDIAEGYSVSREKKESFPLTVTSAQKNPTAFYLCASSLDINSTNTGELFFGEGSRLTVL.

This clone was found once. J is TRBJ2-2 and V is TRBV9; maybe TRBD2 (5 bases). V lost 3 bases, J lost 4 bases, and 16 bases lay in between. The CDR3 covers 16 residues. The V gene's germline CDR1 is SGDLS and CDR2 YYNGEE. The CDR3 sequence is CASSARVTSGTGELFF. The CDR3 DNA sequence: TGTGCCAGCAGCGCGAGGGTCACGAGCGGCACCGGGGAGCTGTTTTTT.

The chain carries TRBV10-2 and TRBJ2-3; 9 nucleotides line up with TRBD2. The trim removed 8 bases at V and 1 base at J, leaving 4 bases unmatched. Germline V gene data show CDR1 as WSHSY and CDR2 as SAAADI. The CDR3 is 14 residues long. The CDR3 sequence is CASSLAGRTDTQYF. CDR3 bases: TGCGCCAGCTCACTAGCGGGCCGCACAGATACGCAGTATTTT.

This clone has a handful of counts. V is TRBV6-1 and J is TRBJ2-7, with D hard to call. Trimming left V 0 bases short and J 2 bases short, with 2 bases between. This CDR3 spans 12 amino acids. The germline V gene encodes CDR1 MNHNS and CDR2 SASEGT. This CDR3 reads CASSEATYEQYF. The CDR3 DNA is TGTGCCAGCAGTGAAGCCACCTACGAGCAGTACTTC.

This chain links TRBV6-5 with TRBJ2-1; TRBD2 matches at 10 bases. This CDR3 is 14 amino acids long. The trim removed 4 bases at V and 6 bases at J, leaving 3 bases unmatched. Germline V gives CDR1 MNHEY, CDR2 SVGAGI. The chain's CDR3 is CASSLRTSGNEQFF. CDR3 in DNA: TGTGCCAGCAGTTTACGGACTAGCGGCAATGAGCAGTTCTTC.

The chain's CDR3 is CASSHSDRRYPYEQYF. The CDR3 nucleotides read TGTGCCAGCAGCCATTCGGACAGGCGCTACCCCTACGAGCAGTACTTC. The chain joins TRBV14 to TRBJ2-7; 7 nucleotides agree with TRBD1. Germline CDR1 reads SGHDN; CDR2 reads FVKESK. V was clipped by 3 bases and J by 2 bases; unmatched bases: 10. The CDR3 sequence is 16 residues long.

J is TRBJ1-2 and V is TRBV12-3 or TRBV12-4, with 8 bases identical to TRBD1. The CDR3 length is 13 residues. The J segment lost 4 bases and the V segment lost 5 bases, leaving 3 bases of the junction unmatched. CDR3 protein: CASSTGGAYGYTF. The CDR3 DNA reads TGTGCCAGCAGTACAGGGGGGGCCTATGGCTACACCTTC.

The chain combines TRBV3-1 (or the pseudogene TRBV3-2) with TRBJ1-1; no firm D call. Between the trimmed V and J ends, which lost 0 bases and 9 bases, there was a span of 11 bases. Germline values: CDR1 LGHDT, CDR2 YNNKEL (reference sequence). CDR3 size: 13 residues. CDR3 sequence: CASSQDRATKAFF. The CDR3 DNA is TGTGCCAGCAGCCAAGATCGGGCTACAAAAGCTTTCTTT.

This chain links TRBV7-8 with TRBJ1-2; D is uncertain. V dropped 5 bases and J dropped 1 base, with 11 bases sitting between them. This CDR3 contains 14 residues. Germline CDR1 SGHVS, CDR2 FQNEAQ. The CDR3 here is CASSHRAINYGYTF. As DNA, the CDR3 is TGTGCCAGCAGCCACCGGGCGATTAACTATGGCTACACCTTC.

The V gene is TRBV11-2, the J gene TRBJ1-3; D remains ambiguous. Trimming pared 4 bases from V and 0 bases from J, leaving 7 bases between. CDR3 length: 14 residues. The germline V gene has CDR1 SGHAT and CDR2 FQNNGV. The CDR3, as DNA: TGTGCCAGCAGCTCTCCCAACTCTGGAAACACCATATATTTT. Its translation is CASSSPNSGNTIYF.

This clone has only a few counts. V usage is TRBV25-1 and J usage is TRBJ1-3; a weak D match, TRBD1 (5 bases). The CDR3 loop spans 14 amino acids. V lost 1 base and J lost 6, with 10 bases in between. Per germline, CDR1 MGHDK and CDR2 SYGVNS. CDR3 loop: CASSELGRINTIYF. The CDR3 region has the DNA TGTGCCAGCAGTGAATTGGGGCGGATAAACACCATATATTTT.